This passage covers 17 T cell receptor beta chains from one sample sequenced in a study of blood T cell repertoires in COVID-19. Generated by immunoSEQ multiplex PCR, the TCRdb table keeps only in-frame clones and is missing some. The table includes some 68,000 clones, 88% detected once. What was sequenced was peripheral blood. The receptor source for this set is a human donor in a cohort sampled during active COVID-19.

This chain connects TRBV2 to TRBJ2-1; TRBD2 aligns across 10 bases. In germline, CDR1 is SNHLY, CDR2 FYNNEI. V dropped 6 bases and J dropped 8; count of bases not matched to a gene: 10. CDR3 length: 15 residues. CDR3 in amino acids: CASRAGLAGEYEQFF. As DNA, the CDR3 is TGTGCCAGCAGGGCCGGGCTAGCGGGAGAATATGAGCAGTTCTTC.

The rearrangement joins TRBV28 to TRBJ2-5; 7 bases are shared with TRBD1. The CDR3 extends over 15 amino acids. V shed 2 bases, J shed 4 bases, and the junction held 7 bases outside the gene matches. In germline, CDR1 is MDHEN, CDR2 SYDVKM. This CDR3 reads CASSLPTGVRETQYF. The CDR3, as DNA: TGTGCCAGCAGTTTACCTACAGGGGTTCGAGAGACCCAGTACTTC.

V and J are TRBV7-9 and TRBJ1-4; 9 positions match TRBD1. After removal of 6 bases from V and 5 bases from J, the junction contained 4 bases not matched to a gene. Germline V gives CDR1 SEHNR, CDR2 FQNEAQ (reference sequence). This CDR3 region has 14 residues. The CDR3 protein is CASSPGTGNEKLFF. CDR3 DNA sequence: TGTGCCAGCAGTCCCGGGACAGGGAATGAAAAACTGTTTTTT.

This rearrangement joins TRBV28 to TRBJ2-5; a possible D gene is TRBD1 (5 bases). CDR1 and CDR2 (germline): MDHEN, SYDVKM. V was pared by 2 bases and J by 5 bases, with 15 bases between. The CDR3 runs 15 residues. In DNA, the CDR3 is TGTGCCAGCAGTTTAAAGGGATGGGGCTGGGAGACCCAGTACTTC. It encodes CASSLKGWGWETQYF.

This clone came up once. V and J are TRBV27 and TRBJ1-5; weak D call: TRBD1 (5 bases). Germline V gene data show CDR1 as MNHEY and CDR2 as SMNVEV (reference sequence). V was clipped by 1 base and J by 4 bases, with 17 bases between them. The CDR3 sequence is 17 residues long. The CDR3 protein is CASSLLVWGRSNQPQHF. CDR3 bases: TGTGCCAGCAGTTTATTAGTTTGGGGCAGGAGTAATCAGCCCCAGCATTTT.

The V call is TRBV6-1, the J call TRBJ1-5; 10 bases line up with TRBD1. Germline CDR1 is MNHNS and CDR2 is SASEGT. The V segment lost 2 bases and the J segment 3 bases; nucleotides outside the gene matches: 4. There are 16 residues in the CDR3. CDR3 nucleotide sequence: TGTGCCAGCAGTGAATGGGGGACAGGGGACAATCAGCCCCAGCATTTT. Translated, it gives CASSEWGTGDNQPQHF.

V usage is TRBV27 and J usage is TRBJ1-6; D is uncertain. The CDR3 consists of 15 residues. The V gene's germline CDR1 is MNHEY and CDR2 SMNVEV (reference sequence). V lost 0 bases to trimming and J lost 7 bases, with 10 bases between them. The CDR3 sequence is CASSLSEGWNSPLHF. As DNA, the CDR3 is TGTGCCAGCAGTTTATCGGAGGGCTGGAATTCACCCCTCCACTTT.

The chain couples TRBV11-2 to TRBJ1-2; 8 nucleotides line up with TRBD1. J gave up 8 bases and V 2 bases, and 7 bases lay outside the gene matches. CDR3 size: 14 residues. CDR1 and CDR2 from the germline V gene are SGHAT and FQNNGV. The CDR3 is CASSLFAQGEGYTF. The CDR3 DNA follows: TGTGCCAGCAGCTTATTCGCACAGGGGGAAGGCTACACCTTC.

The J gene is TRBJ1-4, the V gene TRBV5-8, with a possible D match to TRBD1 (5 bases). Trimming removed 4 bases from V and 8 bases from J, with 12 bases in between. This CDR3 spans 13 amino acids. The germline CDR1 and CDR2 sequences are SGHTS and YDEGEE. CDR3 sequence: CASSGREGEKLFF. CDR3 nucleotides: TGTGCCAGCAGCGGCAGGGAGGGAGAAAAACTGTTTTTT.

The genes are TRBV7-3 and TRBJ1-1; 10 bases match TRBD1. The CDR3 is made up of 16 amino acids. Trimming at V came to 4 bases and at J to 4 bases, leaving 9 bases not matched to a gene. Per the germline V gene, CDR1 is SGHTA and CDR2 is FQGTGA. Written as DNA, the CDR3 is TGTGCCAGCAGCTCGCCGAGGGACAGGGGATGCACTGAAGCTTTCTTT. Amino acid sequence: CASSSPRDRGCTEAFF.

V is TRBV7-2 and J is TRBJ2-5; a weak D match, TRBD2 (5 bases). Germline V lookup: CDR1 SGHTA, CDR2 FQGNSA. V shed 7 bases and J shed 2 bases, with 11 bases lying between them. The CDR3 sequence is 13 residues long. CDR3 region: CASTRTVQETQYF. In nucleotides, the CDR3 is TGTGCCAGCACGAGGACTGTTCAAGAGACCCAGTACTTC.

This clone ranks as medium-sized. This sequence joins TRBV4-2 and TRBJ2-3; 8 nucleotides agree with TRBD2. The CDR3 is 15 amino acids. Trimming cost V 4 bases and J 2 bases; bases outside gene matches: 5. Germline V lookup: CDR1 LGHNA, CDR2 YNFKEQ. CDR3 region: CASSPGLGDTDTQYF. CDR3 DNA: TGTGCCAGCAGCCCGGGACTAGGAGACACAGATACGCAGTATTTT.

The chain couples TRBV4-2 to TRBJ2-5, with D possibly being TRBD2 (5 bases). The V end was cut by 0 bases, the J end by 5 bases, with 10 bases between. The CDR3 contains 14 residues. Germline CDR1 reads LGHNA; CDR2 reads YNFKEQ. The chain's CDR3 is CASSQDARGETQYF. As DNA, the CDR3 is TGTGCCAGCAGCCAAGATGCTAGAGGGGAGACCCAGTACTTC.

In its sample, this clone was seen once. CDR3 sequence (DNA): TGTGCCAGCAGTTTGGCTGGGCGAGGGGAAAAACTGTTTTTT. This codes for CASSLAGRGEKLFF. The chain combines TRBV27 with TRBJ1-4; D is unresolved. Germline V CDR1 and CDR2: MNHEY, SMNVEV (reference sequence). V shed 3 bases and J shed 8 bases, with 13 bases lying between them. This CDR3 has 14 amino acids.

This chain uses TRBV19 with TRBJ2-7, with TRBD1 matching 8 bases. The CDR3 contains 15 residues. CDR1 and CDR2 from the germline V gene are LNHDA and SQIVND (reference sequence). The V gene end was trimmed by 5 bases and the J gene end by 6 bases; junction bases not matched to a gene: 12. CDR3 in amino acids: CASSVDRVGSGEQYF. As DNA, the CDR3 is TGTGCCAGTAGTGTGGACAGGGTTGGGTCTGGCGAGCAGTACTTC.

The chain couples TRBV3-1 (or the pseudogene TRBV3-2) to TRBJ2-1, with a weak D call TRBD1 (5 bases). Trimming took off 4 bases at V and 4 bases at J, with 17 bases between the two ends. The CDR3 runs to 16 residues. CDR1 is LGHDT, CDR2 YNNKEL, per germline (reference sequence). The CDR3 region has the DNA TGTGCCAGCAGCCTCTCCAGGGTTGTTAAGTACAATGAGCAGTTCTTC. Its protein is CASSLSRVVKYNEQFF.

Only a few counts were recorded for this clone. The chain couples TRBV6-2 or TRBV6-3 to TRBJ1-5, with D tentatively TRBD1 (6 bases). The CDR3 runs to 15 residues. CDR1 and CDR2 (germline): MNHEY, SVGEGT. V lost 6 bases, J lost 1 base, and 13 bases lay in between. CDR3 nucleotides: TGTGCCAGCAGCCAGCTGGGGACAAGCAATCAGCCCCAGCATTTT. Translation gives CASSQLGTSNQPQHF.